Following are 31 T cell receptor beta chains from one sample sequenced in a study of blood T cells in healthy people across ages. Primers used in a second PCR of roughly 7 to 12 cycles were a sample-barcoded 5' primer and a J-beta primer mix. TCRdb reprocessed the 5' RACE reads with MiXCR, giving one entry per CDR3 protein. This sample has 800,000 to 950,000 distinct CDR3 sequences, with around 29% found just once. Separately, the same data were catalogued under a study of T cells of mothers and their children.

The sample comprised blood. The origin of the receptors is a woman in her forties in good health.

This rearrangement joins TRBV7-9 to TRBJ1-1; no clear D. Germline lookup yields CDR1 SEHNR and CDR2 FQNEAQ (reference sequence). V lost 3 bases to trimming and J lost 1 base, with 9 bases between them. The CDR3 covers 14 residues. The CDR3 DNA sequence: TGTGCCAGCAGCTTCTTAGGACCGAACACTGAAGCTTTCTTT. Its translation is CASSFLGPNTEAFF.

This clonotype was observed a few times. The V gene is TRBV5-1, the J gene TRBJ2-5; D gene ambiguous. V lost 4 bases to trimming and J lost 5 bases, with 12 bases between them. Germline CDR1 reads SGHRS; CDR2 reads YFSETQ. This CDR3 has 13 residues. The CDR3 loop reads CASSTKEHETQYF. In DNA form, the CDR3 reads TGCGCCAGCAGCACAAAGGAACACGAGACCCAGTACTTC.

The CDR3 protein is CASSLVPLRGEQFF. For the CDR3, the DNA is TGTGCCAGCAGTTTAGTCCCCCTCCGGGGCGAGCAGTTCTTC. The chain is built from TRBV28 and TRBJ2-1; D possibly uses TRBD1 or TRBD2 (5 bases each). Germline values: CDR1 MDHEN, CDR2 SYDVKM. CDR3 size: 14 residues. V lost 2 bases and J lost 10, with 15 bases in between.

In its sample, this clonotype was seen many times. The CDR3 DNA follows: TGTGCCACCAGTGATCCGGGACAGGGGGCCTACGAGCAGTACTTC. This gives the protein CATSDPGQGAYEQYF. J is TRBJ2-7 and V is TRBV24-1; 11 bases are a match to TRBD1. The CDR3 runs to 15 residues. V dropped 3 bases and J dropped 2; count of bases not matched to a gene: 2. Germline V gene data show CDR1 as KGHDR and CDR2 as SFDVKD.

The chain uses TRBV12-3 or TRBV12-4 and TRBJ2-7; the D gene is possibly TRBD1 (6 bases). The V end lost 5 bases, the J end lost 5 bases, and 19 bases lay between the germline ends. The CDR3 runs 15 residues. Written as DNA, the CDR3 is TGTGCCAGCAGTCCAAGGCTAAGACCAGGGGACGAGCAGTACTTC. Translated, it gives CASSPRLRPGDEQYF.

This chain connects TRBV28 to TRBJ2-2, with D possibly being TRBD2 (6 bases). Germline-derived CDR1 and CDR2 are MDHEN and SYDVKM. V was pared by 5 bases and J by 7 bases, with 14 bases between. The CDR3 totals 14 residues. The CDR3 protein is CASSALQRVGELFF. Written as DNA, the CDR3 is TGTGCCAGCAGTGCCCTGCAGCGGGTCGGGGAGCTGTTTTTT.

The chain has TRBV12-3 or TRBV12-4 and TRBJ1-2; 10 bases line up with TRBD1. Germline trimming cut 5 bases from V and 8 bases from J; bases unmatched to any gene: 5. The length of the CDR3 is 13 residues. The DNA of the CDR3 is TGTGCCAGCAGTAATGACAGGGGGCTCGGCTACACCTTC. This gives the protein CASSNDRGLGYTF.

The chain joins TRBV3-1 to TRBJ2-3; D possibly corresponds to TRBD2 (5 bases). The length of the CDR3 is 17 residues. Germline loops: CDR1 LGHDT, CDR2 YNNKEL (reference sequence). The V end was cut by 7 bases, the J end by 2 bases, with 22 bases between. The CDR3 region has the DNA TGTGCCAGCAAATATAAAACCGGGGTCCTCCCCACAGATACGCAGTATTTT. Its translation is CASKYKTGVLPTDTQYF.

In regard to this clonotype: A much larger clone differs from this one at a single base, so this may be a read error. The J gene is TRBJ2-1, the V gene TRBV20-1, with 9 bases identical to TRBD2. This CDR3 has 16 residues. CDR1 is DFQATT, CDR2 SNEGSKA, per germline (reference sequence). The CDR3 nucleotides are TGCAGTGCTAGAGATCTTAGGACTAGCGTCTACAATGGGCAGTTCTTC. Translating it yields CSARDLRTSVYNGQFF.

This clonotype was picked up a small number of times. The J gene is TRBJ2-1, the V gene TRBV7-2; tentative D call: TRBD2 (6 bases). Trimming left V 5 bases short and J 5 bases short, with 16 bases between. Germline CDR1 and CDR2: SGHTA and FQGNSA. This CDR3 is 15 amino acids long. The CDR3 reads CASSNAPTSHNEQFF. The CDR3 DNA follows: TGTGCCAGCAGCAATGCCCCGACTAGTCACAATGAGCAGTTCTTC.

This clonotype was found once. A much larger clonotype is one base distant, so this may be a read error. The CDR3 nucleotides read TGTGCCAGCAGCTTAGAGGAGGGCCGCGCCAGCTCCTACAATGAGCAGTACTTC. Translation: CASSLEEGRASSYNEQYF. The chain uses TRBV7-2 and TRBJ2-4, with D possibly TRBD2 on 6 matching bases. Trimming took 1 base from V and 13 from J, leaving 29 bases between them. CDR3 length: 18 amino acids. CDR1 and CDR2 from the germline V gene are SGHTA and FQGNSA. Together with reference TRBV7-2 and TRBJ2-4, the CDR3 gives the full variable domain: GAGVSQSPSNKVTEKGKDVELRCDPISGHTALYWYRQSLGQGLEFLIYFQGNSAPDKSGLPSDRFSAERTGGSVSTLTIQRTQQEDSAVYLCASSLEEGRASSYNEQYFGAGTRLSVL.

This clonotype was seen ten or more times. The chain recombines TRBV12-3 or TRBV12-4 with TRBJ1-2; no clear D. With 6 bases removed from V and 6 bases from J, the gap between germline ends came to 20 bases. This CDR3 spans 15 amino acids. CDR3 in DNA: TGTGCCAGCAGGGCGCCTGGCCAGTCCGCACATGGCTACACCTTC. Translated, it gives CASRAPGQSAHGYTF.

A few counts support this clonotype. The chain has TRBV7-9 and TRBJ1-6; TRBD1 matches at 7 bases. With V trimmed by 7 bases and J by 9 bases, 6 bases remained unmatched. This CDR3 comprises 13 residues. In germline, CDR1 is SEHNR, CDR2 FQNEAQ (reference sequence). CDR3 residues: CASTRGSGSPLHF. The CDR3 DNA reads as TGTGCCAGCACCAGGGGGTCCGGTTCACCCCTCCACTTT.

The chain recombines TRBV11-2 with TRBJ1-1, with D uncertain. The CDR3 totals 15 residues. V was cut by 2 bases and J by 0 bases, with 10 bases left in between. The V gene's germline CDR1 is SGHAT and CDR2 FQNNGV. CDR3 bases: TGTGCCAGCAGCTTAAACGGGCACATGAACACTGAAGCTTTCTTT. Translating gives CASSLNGHMNTEAFF.

The table lists this clonotype with many counts. This chain connects TRBV7-2 to TRBJ1-3, with 7 bases identical to TRBD1. The J segment lost 0 bases and the V segment lost 5 bases, leaving 7 bases of the junction unmatched. Germline lookup yields CDR1 SGHTA and CDR2 FQGNSA. This CDR3 has 16 amino acids. CDR3 amino acids: CASSLSGGHSGNTIYF. CDR3 coding DNA: TGTGCCAGCAGCCTTTCAGGGGGACACTCTGGAAACACCATATATTTT.

The chain has TRBV9 and TRBJ2-2; D call uncertain. The germline V gene has CDR1 SGDLS and CDR2 YYNGEE. V lost 0 bases to trimming and J lost 1 base, with 7 bases between them. This CDR3 contains 15 residues. The CDR3 spells CASSVEGQNTGELFF. CDR3 coding DNA: TGTGCCAGCAGCGTAGAAGGCCAGAACACCGGGGAGCTGTTTTTT.

This clonotype has just a few counts. The chain couples TRBV30 to TRBJ2-7, with 13 bases matching TRBD2. The germline V gene encodes CDR1 GTSNPN and CDR2 SVGIG (reference sequence). Germline trimming cut 8 bases from V and 1 base from J; bases unmatched to any gene: 8. CDR3 size: 15 residues. As DNA, the CDR3 is TGTGCCCAAAGACTAGCGGGGGGAGGATCCTACGAGCAGTACTTC. It yields the protein CAQRLAGGGSYEQYF.

In its sample, this clonotype was seen many times. V is TRBV7-9 and J is TRBJ1-2, with D unclear. Germline loops: CDR1 SEHNR, CDR2 FQNEAQ (reference sequence). The CDR3 runs to 14 residues. Trimming removed 1 base at V and 6 bases at J, with 12 bases between. The CDR3 DNA reads TGTGCCAGCAGCTTAGTAGGGCAGCGAAATGGCTACACCTTC. This codes for CASSLVGQRNGYTF.

The chain links TRBV20-1 to TRBJ1-1, with TRBD1 as a possible D gene (6 bases). V lost 2 bases to trimming and J lost 4 bases, with 20 bases between them. CDR3 length equals 16 residues. Germline values: CDR1 DFQATT, CDR2 SNEGSKA (reference sequence). The chain's CDR3 is CSARRSGAHRGTEAFF. The CDR3 nucleotides read TGCAGTGCTAGACGATCGGGGGCACACCGGGGCACTGAAGCTTTCTTT.

This clonotype showed up just a few times. The rearrangement links TRBV28 to TRBJ1-1, with D perhaps TRBD1 (6 bases). Germline values: CDR1 MDHEN, CDR2 SYDVKM. The V end was cut by 5 bases, the J end by 4 bases, with 17 bases between. This CDR3 comprises 15 residues. In DNA, the CDR3 is TGTGCCAGCAGTCCCCCCGGGGGGGCGGGCACTGAAGCTTTCTTT. Encoded protein: CASSPPGGAGTEAFF.

As regards this clonotype: Just one base apart from a much larger clone, this may be a read error. V and J are TRBV12-3 or TRBV12-4 and TRBJ2-1; 9 bases match TRBD2. Gene TRBJ2-7 matches the end of the DNA better, so the J call may be wrong. The CDR3 has 16 amino acids. The CDR3 DNA reads as TGTGCCAGCAACCAGGGGCCAGCGGGGGGTGACAATGAGCAGTACTTC. Encoded protein: CASNQGPAGGDNEQYF.

Remarks on this clonotype: The germline gene is not matched at one end of the junction; a read error may be the cause. For the CDR3, the DNA is TGCACCAGCAGCGGGGGGGACTGGCCGGGAAACACTGAAGCTTTCTTT. Translated, it gives CTSSGGDWPGNTEAFF. V and J are TRBV5-1 and TRBJ1-1, with D maybe TRBD1 (5 bases). Germline assignment: CDR1 SGHRS and CDR2 YFSETQ. There are 16 residues in the CDR3.

This chain connects TRBV28 to TRBJ2-5; no clear D gene. Germline assignment: CDR1 MDHEN and CDR2 SYDVKM. This CDR3 is 14 amino acids long. V lost 10 bases and J 5 bases, leaving 20 bases between the germline ends. This CDR3 is CATQGMGLWETQYF. As DNA, the CDR3 is TGTGCCACGCAAGGAATGGGGTTATGGGAGACCCAGTACTTC.

This clonotype has a handful of counts. J is TRBJ2-1 and V is TRBV4-1; D uncertain. CDR1 is MGHRA and CDR2 is YSYEKL in the germline V gene. This CDR3 spans 13 amino acids. Between the trimmed V and J ends, which lost 4 bases and 8 bases, there was a span of 12 bases. CDR3 amino acids: CASSPGRCDEQFF. CDR3 DNA: TGCGCCAGCAGCCCGGGCAGGTGCGATGAGCAGTTCTTC.

This clonotype has ten or more counts. J is TRBJ2-6 and V is TRBV29-1; D unresolved. CDR3 size: 15 residues. The ends were cut back, 6 bases at V and 1 base at J, with 13 bases in the middle. The germline V gene encodes CDR1 SQVTM and CDR2 ANQGSEA. The chain's CDR3 is CSVGKAGSGANVLTF. As DNA, the CDR3 is TGCAGCGTCGGAAAAGCAGGTTCTGGGGCCAACGTCCTGACTTTC.

The V and J genes are TRBV28 and TRBJ1-6; perhaps TRBD1 as D (5 bases). This CDR3 comprises 12 residues. Germline loops: CDR1 MDHEN, CDR2 SYDVKM. Trimming removed 8 bases at V and 9 bases at J, with 11 bases between. The chain's CDR3 is CASGEGSSPLHF. The CDR3 DNA sequence: TGTGCCAGCGGAGAGGGGTCTTCACCCCTCCACTTT.

V usage is TRBV6-2 or TRBV6-3 and J usage is TRBJ2-1; 7 nucleotides align to TRBD2. Losses at the gene ends were 2 bases for V and 6 bases for J; bases not matched to a gene: 7. The germline CDR1 and CDR2 sequences are MNHEY and SVGEGT. CDR3 length: 15 residues. As DNA, the CDR3 is TGTGCCAGCAGTTACGGGGGGGGAAACTCCAATGAGCAGTTCTTC. Its protein is CASSYGGGNSNEQFF.

V usage is TRBV7-9 and J usage is TRBJ2-4, with 7 bases identical to TRBD1. TRBJ2-7 matches the DNA end more closely, so the J call is doubtful. Germline V gene data show CDR1 as SEHNR and CDR2 as FQNEAQ (reference sequence). CDR3 length: 13 amino acids. The CDR3 protein is CASSFTGEGEQYF. As DNA, the CDR3 is TGTGCCAGCAGCTTTACAGGGGAAGGCGAGCAGTACTTC.

This clonotype showed up just a few times. V is TRBV14 and J is TRBJ2-7, with D possibly being TRBD1 (6 bases). Trimming removed 6 bases from V and 2 bases from J, with 14 bases in between. Germline assignment: CDR1 SGHDN and CDR2 FVKESK. The length of the CDR3 is 14 residues. CDR3 loop: CASSSKDRAYEQYF. The CDR3 region has the DNA TGTGCCAGCAGTTCTAAGGACAGAGCCTACGAGCAGTACTTC.

This clonotype came up a few times. This sequence joins TRBV18 and TRBJ2-1; D uncertain. Germline V gene sequence: CDR1 KGHSH, CDR2 LQKENI. The V end lost 1 base, the J end lost 10 bases, and 11 bases lay between the germline ends. The CDR3 is 13 amino acids. The CDR3 DNA reads as TGTGCCAGCTCACCACGTTTCCTGGGGGAGCAGTTCTTC. Translated, it gives CASSPRFLGEQFF.

This clonotype was observed many times. This chain connects TRBV6-2 or TRBV6-3 to TRBJ1-2; D is perhaps TRBD1 (6 bases). The CDR3 contains 15 residues. Germline loops: CDR1 MNHEY, CDR2 SVGEGT. V shed 5 bases and J shed 0 bases, with 13 bases lying between them. The CDR3 DNA reads as TGTGCCAGCAGTGGAGAGGACAGAGCTAACTATGGCTACACCTTC. It encodes CASSGEDRANYGYTF.